This record covers a single TCR beta chain. The target antigen is unknown. Trimming took 4 bases from V and 4 from J; bases not matched to a gene: 14. CDR3 length: 18 amino acids. CDR1 is SGHDN and CDR2 is FVKESK in the germline V gene. Expressed TCRB transcripts were sequenced, since all the RNA that had been isolated was reverse transcribed. The assay was immunoSEQ multiplex PCR, and TCRdb's table has in-frame clones only and misses some. Of some 900,000 clones in the sample, 15% to 20% were seen once. This entry belongs to a study of beta chain features in type 1 diabetes. Study results and caveats: Among patients with Type 1 diabetes, TCRB CDR3s were moderately but significantly shorter in every one of the four CD4+ subsets.

Sample: naive CD4+ T cells from blood. This TCR was sampled from a woman under 30 in good health. The genes are TRBV14 and TRBJ2-5; 11 bases agree with TRBD2. For the CDR3, the DNA is TGTGCCAGCAGCCCGGATCCAAAAACTAGCGGGAGCGGAGAGACCCAGTACTTC. Protein product: CASSPDPKTSGSGETQYF.